This T cell receptor beta chain was sequenced in a study of neurological immune-mediated disorders. Study results and limitations: The absence of shared CDR3 amino acid sequences among expanded clones across subjects suggests private repertoires in all groups.

Where libraries were unsorted, they were derived from 2 million PBMCs stored at -80 degrees C. Ten or more counts support this clonotype. Antigen: not known. One entry per CDR3 protein results from TCRdb running MiXCR on the 5' RACE reads. The sample holds 40,000 to 50,000 distinct CDR3 sequences, over 2% seen once. This TCR was sampled from a man younger than 45 with multiple sclerosis. The sample consisted of PBMCs.

The CDR3 loop is CASSLNRYEQYF. The CDR3 DNA sequence: TGTGCCAGCAGTTTAAATAGGTACGAGCAGTACTTC. J is TRBJ2-7 and V is TRBV12-3 or TRBV12-4; D call uncertain. The CDR3 covers 12 residues. Trimming took off 2 bases at V and 4 bases at J, with 6 bases between the two ends.